These 17 T cell receptor beta chains were all obtained from the same sample, sequenced in a study of T cell responses to AZD1222 COVID-19 vaccine (TCRdb year 2021). Taken with the paper, the label for time point translates to: baseline before first vaccination. Preparation of the library involved the immunoSEQ multiplex PCR assay. Not all clones reach the TCRdb copy of this immuneACCESS table, which keeps in-frame sequences only. Checked studies attribute under half of the gap to unresolved V genes and leave the rest unexplained. This sample comprises about 140,000 clones, 80% to 95% of them detected only once. Together, the top ten hold around 5.1% of the sample. Sample: peripheral blood, taken on day 0 of AZD1222 vaccination. Source of these receptors: an adult in good health.

The V and J genes are TRBV2 and TRBJ2-1, with 10 bases lining up with TRBD2. The CDR3 length is 15 residues. Germline CDR1 reads SNHLY; CDR2 reads FYNNEI. Trimming removed 2 bases from V and 4 bases from J; junction bases left unmatched: 2. The CDR3 nucleotides are TGTGCCAGCAGTGAACAACTAGCGGGGTACAATGAGCAGTTCTTC. This sequence encodes CASSEQLAGYNEQFF.

This clone was picked up one time. The rearrangement joins TRBV7-2 to TRBJ1-5, with D unclear. The CDR3 consists of 15 residues. Germline CDR1 reads SGHTA; CDR2 reads FQGNSA. Trimming shortened V by 2 bases and J by 0 bases, and 8 bases separated the two germline ends. The CDR3 loop is CASSLLRDSNQPQHF. As DNA, the CDR3 is TGTGCCAGCAGCTTACTGCGAGATAGCAATCAGCCCCAGCATTTT.

This sequence joins TRBV29-1 and TRBJ1-1, with D unresolved. The germline V and J ends were trimmed by 7 bases and 0 bases, with 12 bases remaining between them. This CDR3 contains 13 residues. Germline V gives CDR1 SQVTM, CDR2 ANQGSEA. The CDR3 loop is CSAPAELNTEAFF. CDR3 bases: TGCAGCGCCCCGGCAGAACTGAACACTGAAGCTTTCTTT.

The chain combines TRBV6-5 with TRBJ1-1; possibly TRBD1 for D (5 bases). Germline V gives CDR1 MNHEY, CDR2 SVGAGI. The V gene lost 4 bases and the J gene lost 4 bases, with 13 bases spanning the gap. The CDR3 has 14 amino acids. The CDR3 protein is CASSSRVGVTEAFF. The DNA for the CDR3 is TGTGCCAGCAGTTCCAGGGTAGGGGTCACTGAAGCTTTCTTT.

This sequence joins TRBV5-4 and TRBJ1-1, with 7 bases identical to TRBD1. CDR3 length equals 14 residues. V trimming: 4 bases; J trimming: 7 bases; junction bases outside the gene matches: 10. CDR1 and CDR2 from the germline V gene are SGHNT and YYREEE (reference sequence). The CDR3 coding sequence is TGTGCCAGCAGCAAGACCCAACAGGGGCTTGAAGCTTTCTTT. Its protein is CASSKTQQGLEAFF.

The chain joins TRBV5-1 to TRBJ2-7; unclear D gene. The CDR3 spans 14 residues. CDR1 and CDR2 (germline): SGHRS, YFSETQ. V lost 2 bases and J lost 5, with 14 bases in between. The chain's CDR3 is CASSFPGSSNEQYF. As DNA, the CDR3 is TGCGCCAGCAGCTTCCCAGGTTCGAGTAACGAGCAGTACTTC.

The chain links TRBV24-1 to TRBJ2-1; 7 bases match TRBD2. This CDR3 has 16 amino acids. Germline trimming cut 0 bases from V and 0 bases from J; bases unmatched to any gene: 1. Per germline, CDR1 KGHDR and CDR2 SFDVKD. The CDR3 DNA sequence: TGTGCCACCAGTGATTTGGGCGGGAGCTCCTACAATGAGCAGTTCTTC. Translated: CATSDLGGSSYNEQFF.

The V and J genes are TRBV6-5 and TRBJ1-2; TRBD1 is a possible D gene (5 bases). V was clipped by 5 bases and J by 7 bases, with 14 bases between them. Germline V gives CDR1 MNHEY, CDR2 SVGAGI. The CDR3 length is 13 residues. The CDR3 loop reads CASSSQQGLGYTF. The CDR3 DNA sequence: TGTGCCAGCAGTAGCCAGCAGGGCCTTGGCTACACCTTC.

The chain couples TRBV6-1 to TRBJ1-5; D might be TRBD1 (5 bases). V dropped 2 bases and J dropped 5 bases, with 10 bases sitting between them. The CDR3 consists of 14 residues. The germline gives CDR1 MNHNS, CDR2 SASEGT. DNA for the CDR3: TGTGCCAGCAGTGAACCCAGGGTGGATCAGCCCCAGCATTTT. It translates to CASSEPRVDQPQHF.

The chain combines TRBV7-9 with TRBJ2-1; no clear D. From germline, CDR1 is SEHNR and CDR2 FQNEAQ (reference sequence). CDR3 length: 11 amino acids. Trimming shortened V by 3 bases and J by 9 bases, and 6 bases separated the two germline ends. CDR3 region: CASSFLSEQFF. Written as DNA, the CDR3 is TGTGCCAGCAGCTTTCTGAGTGAGCAGTTCTTC. Filled out from reference TRBV7-9 and TRBJ2-1, the complete variable domain reads DTGVSQNPRHKITKRGQNVTFRCDPISEHNRLYWYRQTLGQGPEFLTYFQNEAQLEKSRLLSDRFSAERPKGSFSTLEIQRTEQGDSAMYLCASSFLSEQFFGPGTRLTVL.

The J gene is TRBJ2-2, the V gene TRBV27; D possibly corresponds to TRBD1 (6 bases). CDR1 is MNHEY and CDR2 is SMNVEV in the germline V gene (reference sequence). The CDR3 consists of 15 residues. Trimming cost V 8 bases and J 5 bases, with 18 bases left between them. CDR3 coding DNA: TGTGCCAGCCTCCCCCAGGGACACCCAACCGGGGAGCTGTTTTTT. Translating it yields CASLPQGHPTGELFF.

The chain employs TRBV2 and TRBJ1-1, with TRBD1 matching 8 bases. The junction had 9 bases not matched to a gene; V was cut back by 6 bases and J by 0 bases. Looked up from germline, CDR1 is SNHLY and CDR2 is FYNNEI. The CDR3 length is 16 residues. The CDR3, as DNA: TGTGCCAGCAGCACCGGACAGGGATTAATGAACACTGAAGCTTTCTTT. Translated: CASSTGQGLMNTEAFF.

Regarding this clone: Other DNA sequences from this sample encode an identical CDR3 as well. The genes are TRBV4-1 and TRBJ1-5; D is undetermined. Germline CDR1 and CDR2: MGHRA and YSYEKL. This CDR3 spans 15 amino acids. With 0 bases removed from V and 4 bases from J, the gap between germline ends came to 10 bases. The CDR3 loop reads CASSQDLRGNQPQHF. CDR3 DNA sequence: TGCGCCAGCAGCCAAGATCTTAGAGGGAATCAGCCCCAGCATTTT.

This chain links TRBV7-6 with TRBJ1-2, with 8 bases aligning to TRBD1. Germline V gene data show CDR1 as SGHVS and CDR2 as FNYEAQ. V lost 5 bases and J lost 3; bases outside the gene matches: 2. CDR3 length equals 13 residues. The CDR3 is CASSQTGDYGYTF. The CDR3 DNA is TGTGCCAGCAGCCAGACAGGGGACTATGGCTACACCTTC.

The J gene is TRBJ1-6, the V gene TRBV28; 7 bases are a match to TRBD1. V shed 4 bases, J shed 9 bases, and the junction held 9 bases outside the gene matches. CDR1 is MDHEN and CDR2 is SYDVKM in the germline V gene. This CDR3 region has 15 residues. The CDR3 DNA reads TGTGCCAGCAGTTCCCACGACAGGGTCGGTTCACCCCTCCACTTT. The encoded protein is CASSSHDRVGSPLHF. Supplemented by reference TRBV28 and TRBJ1-6, the full variable domain reads DVKVTQSSRYLVKRTGEKVFLECVQDMDHENMFWYRQDPGLGLRLIYFSYDVKMKEKGDIPEGYSVSREKKERFSLILESASTNQTSMYLCASSSHDRVGSPLHFGNGTRLTVT.

The chain carries TRBV19 and TRBJ1-2; 10 bases are shared with TRBD1. The germline gives CDR1 LNHDA, CDR2 SQIVND (reference sequence). The CDR3 extends over 16 amino acids. V dropped 7 bases and J dropped 0; count of bases not matched to a gene: 8. The CDR3 bases are TGTGCCAGTACCCCTTTCGGGACAGGGGCTAACTATGGCTACACCTTC. Amino acid sequence: CASTPFGTGANYGYTF.

This clone was found a few times. The chain is built from TRBV27 and TRBJ1-5, with D possibly TRBD1 on 5 matching bases. The V gene's germline CDR1 is MNHEY and CDR2 SMNVEV (reference sequence). The ends were cut back, 5 bases at V and 4 bases at J, with 12 bases in the middle. The CDR3 extends over 14 amino acids. CDR3 sequence (DNA): TGTGCCAGCAGTCCACGGCCAGGGAATCAGCCCCAGCATTTT. Translating it yields CASSPRPGNQPQHF.